The 2 T cell receptor beta chains below were found in one sample sequenced in a study of T cell changes during pregnancy in multiple sclerosis. TCRdb keeps only in-frame clones here, not all; method: immunoSEQ multiplex PCR. Seen here are tens of thousands of clones, 80% to 90% observed once, and the top ten hold 8% to 9.5%. The sample consisted of CD8+ T cells from peripheral blood mononuclear cells, taken in the second trimester of pregnancy. The source of these receptors is a female donor with multiple sclerosis, enrolled in a pregnancy study.

The rearrangement uses TRBV6-5 and TRBJ1-6, with D maybe TRBD1 (5 bases). This CDR3 comprises 15 residues. Germline values: CDR1 MNHEY, CDR2 SVGAGI. V lost 6 bases and J lost 7, with 16 bases in between. CDR3 DNA: TGTGCCAGCAGCCTTCCGGGGGGTGCAAATTCACCCCTCCACTTT. Protein product: CASSLPGGANSPLHF.

This clone is a singleton in its sample. V is TRBV7-6 and J is TRBJ1-1, with 7 nucleotides matching TRBD1. Germline V gene sequence: CDR1 SGHVS, CDR2 FNYEAQ. This CDR3 spans 14 amino acids. V was pared by 5 bases and J by 11 bases, with 14 bases of the junction left unmatched. The CDR3 loop reads CASSPGTALIGAFF. CDR3 bases: TGTGCCAGCAGCCCCGGGACAGCTCTTATCGGGGCTTTCTTT.